This entry is about one T cell receptor (beta chain). Antigen unknown. The entry originates in a study of neoadjuvant anti-PD-1 for oral cavity cancer. Overall study findings and caveats: TCR analyses covered only a few patients per response group. Post-nivolumab, blood T cell clonality was significantly elevated in non-responders.

The germline V gene has CDR1 SGHDT and CDR2 YYEEEE. The CDR3 loop spans 14 amino acids. V lost 1 base, J lost 1 base, and 8 bases lay in between. The time point here: after neoadjuvant nivolumab, at surgical resection. No culture or expansion preceded analysis of these blood cells. The method was immunoSEQ multiplex PCR; TCRdb's version includes in-frame clones alone and lacks a portion of them. The repertoire holds about 68,000 clones, with approximately 85% as singletons. Source: PBMCs, taken after nivolumab (anti-PD-1) treatment. The chain joins TRBV5-6 to TRBJ1-1; D unresolved. The receptor was derived from a person aged 40 to 85 with oral cavity squamous cell carcinoma. The CDR3 DNA sequence: TGTGCCAGCAGCTTGTCGGGAAAGAACACTGAAGCTTTCTTT. Translated: CASSLSGKNTEAFF.